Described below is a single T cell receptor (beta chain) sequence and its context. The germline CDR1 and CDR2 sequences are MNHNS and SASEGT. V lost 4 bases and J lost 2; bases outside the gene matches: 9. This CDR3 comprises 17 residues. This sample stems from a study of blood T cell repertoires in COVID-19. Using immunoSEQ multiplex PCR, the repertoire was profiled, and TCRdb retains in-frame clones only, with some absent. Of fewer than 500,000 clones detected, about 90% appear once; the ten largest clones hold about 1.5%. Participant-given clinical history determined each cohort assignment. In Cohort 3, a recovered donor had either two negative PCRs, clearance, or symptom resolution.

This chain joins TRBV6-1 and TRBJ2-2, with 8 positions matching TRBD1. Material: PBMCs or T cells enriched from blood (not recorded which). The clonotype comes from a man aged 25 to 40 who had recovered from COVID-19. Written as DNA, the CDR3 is TGTGCCAGCAGTGTCCCGACAGGGGCCCTCAACACCGGGGAGCTGTTTTTT. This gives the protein CASSVPTGALNTGELFF.